This T cell receptor (beta chain) was retrieved from a study of patients and donors after allogeneic stem cell transplantation (dated by TCRdb to about 2020). Library preparation employed RT-PCR. Sequencing was performed on a NextSeq 550. The public reads were run again by TCRdb, first through fastp at Q25 and then through MiXCR, and only productive beta chains were kept. Entries are consolidated by CDR3 protein sequence, retaining the most common genes and DNA. A total of 40,000 to 45,000 distinct CDR3 sequences appear in this sample, roughly 29% of them only once. The top ten clonotypes cover about two thirds of the sample. This clonotype was counted only a few times. The target of this receptor is not known. No qualities accompany the bases; no much larger clone lies one base away. The TCR was taken from a human donor who was either an allogeneic HSCT recipient or a stem cell or donor lymphocyte infusion donor (not recorded which). It is not recorded whose cells these are; they may come from a transplant donor. Sequenced material: blood, either unsorted or a sorted T cell fraction (not recorded which).

The nucleotide sequence reads TGCAGTGCTAGAGCCCTGTTGGCCGGCTACGAGCAGTACTTC. Translated, this is CSARALLAGYEQYF. This chain is built from TRBV20-1 and TRBJ2-7; too little of a D gene remains to name it. CDR1 and CDR2 are drawn from the germline V gene (reference sequence): DFQATT, SNEGSKA. The junction shows trimming of 1 base on V and 3 bases on J, plus 13 bases between the germline ends. The CDR3 runs 14 amino acids, cysteine and phenylalanine included. The only DNA kept is the CDR3, 42 bases in frame from the first base.